What follows are 32 T cell receptor beta chains derived from one specimen sequenced in a study of Graves' ophthalmopathy and Graves' hyperthyroidism. TCR beta CDR3 regions were amplified from RNA transcripts. The workflow started with a first-round RT-PCR run with HTBI primers and then moved on to a second-round multiplex PCR. From the multiplex PCR reads, TCRdb called clonotypes with MiXCR, one entry per CDR3 protein. Of roughly 700,000 distinct CDR3 sequences in the sample, 35% to 50% were seen once. The sequenced sample consisted of peripheral blood. These receptor sequences come from an adult man with Graves' ophthalmopathy.

Points on this clonotype: This could be a read error, since a much larger clone is one nucleotide away. The chain carries TRBV28 and TRBJ2-7; D is undetermined. The CDR3 covers 13 residues. Germline CDR1 is MDHEN and CDR2 is SYDVKM. V dropped 5 bases and J dropped 0 bases, with 8 bases sitting between them. The CDR3, as DNA: TGTGCCAGCAGTGACTGGAGCTCCTACGAGCAGTACTTC. Its translation is CASSDWSSYEQYF.

The J gene is TRBJ2-5, the V gene TRBV25-1; either TRBD1 or TRBD2 may fit D (5 bases each). The CDR3 is made up of 17 amino acids. Germline V gene lookup returns CDR1 MGHDK and CDR2 SYGVNS. The V end lost 4 bases, the J end lost 2 bases, and 20 bases lay between the germline ends. CDR3 sequence: CASSAQPGRVSQETQYF. In DNA, the CDR3 is TGTGCCAGCAGTGCCCAGCCGGGACGGGTTTCGCAAGAGACCCAGTACTTC.

V usage is TRBV6-5 and J usage is TRBJ2-7; a possible D gene is TRBD2 (5 bases). The CDR3 runs 15 residues. Per the germline V gene, CDR1 is MNHEY and CDR2 is SVGAGI. Trimming cost V 3 bases and J 9 bases, with 21 bases left between them. This CDR3 reads CASSYIGITYELQYF. In DNA form, the CDR3 reads TGTGCCAGCAGTTATATCGGGATTACCTACGAGTTGCAGTACTTC.

This clonotype was detected many times. V and J are TRBV10-3 and TRBJ2-6; possible D gene TRBD2, 7 bases. V was clipped by 4 bases and J by 4 bases, with 11 bases between them. Germline V gives CDR1 ENHRY, CDR2 SYGVKD. The CDR3 is 15 residues long. The DNA for the CDR3 is TGTGCCATCAGTGTGGGGGGGCTCGGGGCCAACGTCCTGACTTTC. It specifies CAISVGGLGANVLTF.

Worth noting for this clonotype: A read error may explain this, as a much larger clone is one base away. This sequence joins TRBV24-1 and TRBJ1-5, with D possibly TRBD1 on 6 matching bases. Per germline, CDR1 KGHDR and CDR2 SFDVKD. The CDR3 sequence is 14 residues long. In DNA form, the CDR3 reads TGTGCCATCAGTGAGACAGATAACAGGGAGGTGGGGCATTTT. The encoded protein is CAISETDNREVGHF.

The chain has TRBV10-3 and TRBJ1-2, with no clear D. Germline CDR1 ENHRY, CDR2 SYGVKD. This CDR3 is 13 amino acids long. V lost 10 bases and J 2 bases, leaving 14 bases between the germline ends. The CDR3 DNA follows: TGTGCCAGCAGACTCCGGCGGAACTATGGCTACACCTTC. Translated: CASRLRRNYGYTF.

This clonotype was found many times. V usage is TRBV7-2 and J usage is TRBJ2-5; no definite D call. V was pared by 1 base and J by 5 bases, with 8 bases between. This CDR3 region has 13 residues. Germline V CDR1 and CDR2: SGHTA, FQGNSA. The chain's CDR3 is CASSLGRPETQYF. The DNA for the CDR3 is TGTGCCAGCAGCTTAGGAAGGCCTGAGACCCAGTACTTC.

This clonotype was seen a handful of times. This rearrangement joins TRBV7-2 to TRBJ2-2; TRBD2 aligns across 10 bases. J was trimmed by 7 bases and V by 3 bases; bases with no gene match: 5. Per germline, CDR1 SGHTA and CDR2 FQGNSA. CDR3 size: 15 residues. This CDR3 reads CASSLSGGAGGELFF. CDR3 nucleotides: TGTGCCAGCAGCTTGAGCGGGGGGGCCGGCGGGGAGCTGTTTTTT.

This clonotype was detected only a few times. The rearrangement uses TRBV20-1 and TRBJ2-7, with TRBD1 matching over 7 bases. This CDR3 has 14 residues. The trim removed 7 bases at V and 1 base at J, leaving 10 bases unmatched. CDR1 and CDR2 from the germline V gene are DFQATT and SNEGSKA (reference sequence). This CDR3 is CSVSPRGKSYEQYF. As DNA, the CDR3 is TGCAGTGTTTCGCCCAGGGGGAAGTCCTACGAGCAGTACTTC.

The chain has TRBV9 and TRBJ1-1; maybe TRBD1 (6 bases). The germline V gene encodes CDR1 SGDLS and CDR2 YYNGEE. This CDR3 region has 14 residues. Deletions cut 4 bases from V and 3 bases from J, with 13 bases between. The CDR3 DNA is TGTGCCAGCAGCCCTTCAGGGGAGGACACTGAAGCTTTCTTT. This sequence encodes CASSPSGEDTEAFF.

This clonotype was detected only once. Just one base apart from a much larger clone, this may be a read error. The CDR3 bases are TGCAGTGCTAAAAATAGCGGGGACTACGAGCAGTACTTC. The encoded protein is CSAKNSGDYEQYF. This chain joins TRBV20-1 and TRBJ2-7; 8 nucleotides match TRBD2. The germline gives CDR1 DFQATT, CDR2 SNEGSKA (reference sequence). V lost 4 bases and J lost 3; bases outside the gene matches: 5. The CDR3 sequence is 13 residues long.

This clonotype was recorded at least ten times. The chain carries TRBV2 and TRBJ2-5, with 9 bases that match TRBD2. This CDR3 contains 15 residues. The germline V gene has CDR1 SNHLY and CDR2 FYNNEI. V was pared by 6 bases and J by 2 bases, with 7 bases of the junction left unmatched. The CDR3, as DNA: TGTGCCAGCAGGGGACGGACTAGCGCACAAGAGACCCAGTACTTC. Translated: CASRGRTSAQETQYF.

The rearrangement uses TRBV5-8 and TRBJ2-7; D is tentatively TRBD1 or TRBD2 (5 bases each). This CDR3 is built from 12 residues. The germline CDR1 and CDR2 sequences are SGHTS and YDEGEE. The V end was cut by 7 bases, the J end by 4 bases, with 12 bases between. Written as DNA, the CDR3 is TGTGCCAGCCAAGGAGAGGGGTACGAGCAGTACTTC. This sequence encodes CASQGEGYEQYF.

This clonotype was observed a few times. The J gene is TRBJ1-1, the V gene TRBV10-3, with 10 positions matching TRBD1. Looked up from germline, CDR1 is ENHRY and CDR2 is SYGVKD. Losses at the gene ends were 7 bases for V and 4 bases for J; bases not matched to a gene: 3. This CDR3 comprises 13 residues. The CDR3 reads CAIMGTGATEAFF. In DNA, the CDR3 is TGTGCCATCATGGGGACAGGGGCCACTGAAGCTTTCTTT.

The chain recombines TRBV7-2 with TRBJ1-2, with 9 nucleotides matching TRBD1. This CDR3 comprises 15 residues. From germline, CDR1 is SGHTA and CDR2 FQGNSA. The V gene end was trimmed by 7 bases and the J gene end by 6 bases; junction bases not matched to a gene: 12. Here the CDR3 DNA reads TGTGCCAGCACCTCCGGACAGGGGAGGGGTGATGGCTACACCTTC. This codes for CASTSGQGRGDGYTF.

In its sample, this clonotype was seen many times. The chain recombines TRBV19 with TRBJ1-3; D not resolved. V lost 5 bases and J lost 2, with 13 bases in between. The CDR3 sequence is 15 residues long. Germline CDR1 reads LNHDA; CDR2 reads SQIVND (reference sequence). CDR3 region: CASSGQVGPGNTIYF. CDR3 coding DNA: TGTGCCAGTAGTGGCCAGGTGGGCCCTGGAAACACCATATATTTT.

This clonotype was detected ten times or more. The V call is TRBV7-6, the J call TRBJ1-5; no reliable D call. The CDR3 length is 15 residues. V lost 1 base and J 2 bases, leaving 9 bases between the germline ends. Germline V lookup: CDR1 SGHVS, CDR2 FNYEAQ. CDR3 region: CASSLDGVGNQPQHF. The CDR3 nucleotides are TGTGCCAGCAGCTTAGACGGAGTGGGCAATCAGCCCCAGCATTTT.

The sample holds a few counts of this clonotype. The rearrangement uses TRBV12-3 or TRBV12-4 and TRBJ1-3; perhaps TRBD1 as D (6 bases). The V gene lost 9 bases and the J gene lost 4 bases, with 13 bases spanning the gap. The CDR3 runs 13 residues. CDR3 nucleotides: TGTGCCAGTTGGTGGGGGCCCGGAAACACCATATATTTT. Protein sequence: CASWWGPGNTIYF.

There are many counts of this clonotype. The genes are TRBV7-9 and TRBJ2-2, with a tentative D call TRBD1 (5 bases). The germline V and J ends were trimmed by 4 bases and 0 bases, with 9 bases remaining between them. CDR1 and CDR2 from the germline V gene are SEHNR and FQNEAQ (reference sequence). This CDR3 comprises 15 residues. The CDR3 DNA reads as TGTGCCAGCAGCTCGCAGGGCACGAACACCGGGGAGCTGTTTTTT. It yields the protein CASSSQGTNTGELFF. Filled out from reference TRBV7-9 and TRBJ2-2, the complete variable domain reads DTGVSQNPRHKITKRGQNVTFRCDPISEHNRLYWYRQTLGQGPEFLTYFQNEAQLEKSRLLSDRFSAERPKGSFSTLEIQRTEQGDSAMYLCASSSQGTNTGELFFGEGSRLTVL.

V gene TRBV29-1 combines with J gene TRBJ1-1; the D gene is possibly TRBD1 (6 bases). The germline CDR1 and CDR2 sequences are SQVTM and ANQGSEA. The length of the CDR3 is 13 residues. CDR3 residues: CGAYGGGGIEAFF. Written as DNA, the CDR3 is TGCGGCGCATACGGTGGGGGGGGCATTGAAGCTTTCTTT.

The rearrangement uses TRBV10-3 and TRBJ2-3; tentative D call: TRBD1 (6 bases). V lost 7 bases, J lost 0 bases, and 8 bases lay in between. The CDR3 sequence is 13 residues long. CDR1 is ENHRY and CDR2 is SYGVKD in the germline V gene. The CDR3 nucleotides are TGTGCCATCAACAGGGTGAGCACAGATACGCAGTATTTT. Protein sequence: CAINRVSTDTQYF.

A word on this clonotype: Its ends do not fully match the called genes, so a read error is possible. This chain uses TRBV6-1 with TRBJ2-5; D may be TRBD1 (6 bases). Germline lookup yields CDR1 MNHNS and CDR2 SASEGT. The CDR3 runs to 14 residues. The CDR3 loop is CASSTGPLKETQCF. In DNA, the CDR3 is TGTGCCAGCAGCACAGGGCCCTTAAAAGAGACCCAGTGCTTC.

In regard to this clonotype: With a much larger clone just one base away, this may be a read error. The chain is built from TRBV20-1 and TRBJ2-7; no clear D. Germline V lookup: CDR1 DFQATT, CDR2 SNEGSKA (reference sequence). V dropped 1 base and J dropped 2 bases, with 12 bases sitting between them. CDR3 length: 14 amino acids. CDR3 bases: TGCAGTGCTAGAGGGCCGTGCGTCGCCTACGAGCAGTACTTC. This codes for CSARGPCVAYEQYF.

Notes on this clonotype: This clone may be a read error of a much larger clone one base away. The chain couples TRBV25-1 to TRBJ2-2, with unresolved D. V lost 2 bases and J lost 4, with 2 bases in between. Germline V gene data show CDR1 as MGHDK and CDR2 as SYGVNS. This CDR3 contains 12 residues. CDR3 nucleotide sequence: TGTGCCAGCAGTGAAATCACCGGGGAGCTGTTTTTT. Translating it yields CASSEITGELFF. The full variable domain, completed using reference TRBV25-1 and TRBJ2-2, is EADIYQTPRYLVIGTGKKITLECSQTMGHDKMYWYQQDPGMELHLIHYSYGVNSTEKGDLSSESTVSRIRTEHFPLTLESARPSHTSQYLCASSEITGELFFGEGSRLTVL.

The V and J genes are TRBV15 and TRBJ2-2; the match to TRBD1 covers 7 bases. The CDR3 is 17 residues long. Germline V gives CDR1 LNHNV, CDR2 YYDKDF (reference sequence). V shed 0 bases and J 1 base; nucleotides not matched to a gene: 5. The CDR3: CATSRDLGTENTGELFF. Here the CDR3 DNA reads TGTGCCACCAGCAGAGATTTGGGGACAGAGAACACCGGGGAGCTGTTTTTT.

V usage is TRBV9 and J usage is TRBJ1-4; D gene ambiguous. Trimming left V 0 bases short and J 7 bases short, with 7 bases between. CDR3 length equals 13 residues. CDR1 and CDR2 (germline): SGDLS, YYNGEE. In DNA form, the CDR3 reads TGTGCCAGCAGCGTAGAAAGGTCTGAAAAACTGTTTTTT. The encoded protein is CASSVERSEKLFF.

The rearrangement joins TRBV2 to TRBJ1-6, with 7 bases fitting TRBD1. The ends lost 10 bases at V and 9 bases at J; junction bases unmatched: 6. This CDR3 spans 12 amino acids. Per germline, CDR1 SNHLY and CDR2 FYNNEI. The CDR3 region has the DNA TGTGCCACACAGGGGACGGGTTCACCCCTCCACTTT. Amino acids: CATQGTGSPLHF. Variable domain in full (rest from reference TRBV2 and TRBJ1-6): EPEVTQTPSHQVTQMGQEVILRCVPISNHLYFYWYRQILGQKVEFLVSFYNNEISEKSEIFDDQFSVERPDGSNFTLKIRSTKLEDSAMYFCATQGTGSPLHFGNGTRLTVT.

The sample holds a few counts of this clonotype. This rearrangement joins TRBV7-3 to TRBJ1-2; 8 nucleotides agree with TRBD1. CDR1 SGHTA and CDR2 FQGTGA come from the germline V gene. Germline trimming cut 1 base from V and 5 bases from J; bases unmatched to any gene: 12. The CDR3 contains 17 residues. The CDR3 here is CASSLRGGSGGEYGYTF. The CDR3 DNA reads as TGTGCCAGCAGCTTAAGAGGAGGTTCAGGGGGCGAATATGGCTACACCTTC.

In the case of this clonotype: One end of the junction varies from germline; a read error may be responsible. J is TRBJ1-5 and V is TRBV10-3; the D gene is possibly TRBD1 (5 bases). Germline values: CDR1 ENHRY, CDR2 SYGVKD. CDR3 length equals 14 residues. The chain's CDR3 is CASSYSGYSQPQHF. The CDR3, as DNA: TGTGCCAGCAGTTACTCAGGGTATAGTCAGCCCCAGCATTTT.

This chain uses TRBV4-2 with TRBJ2-5; 8 bases map to TRBD2. This CDR3 contains 18 residues. The V segment lost 0 bases and the J segment 1 base; nucleotides outside the gene matches: 10. Germline values: CDR1 LGHNA, CDR2 YNFKEQ. The CDR3, as DNA: TGTGCCAGCAGCCAAGATCGATGGGAGCGGGGGCCCCAAGAGACCCAGTACTTC. Its translation: CASSQDRWERGPQETQYF.

V usage is TRBV2 and J usage is TRBJ2-5; TRBD1 agrees at 7 bases. Per germline, CDR1 SNHLY and CDR2 FYNNEI. This CDR3 contains 15 residues. V shed 7 bases and J 0 bases; nucleotides not matched to a gene: 8. CDR3 residues: CASIYEGTDQETQYF. In DNA form, the CDR3 reads TGTGCCAGCATCTATGAGGGGACAGACCAAGAGACCCAGTACTTC.

The V call is TRBV11-2, the J call TRBJ2-5; D gene unclear. Germline CDR1 reads SGHAT; CDR2 reads FQNNGV. V shed 5 bases and J shed 10 bases, with 14 bases lying between them. This CDR3 has 12 amino acids. The CDR3: CASSPGAWDQYF. The CDR3 DNA reads TGTGCCAGCAGCCCAGGCGCCTGGGACCAGTACTTC.